In this sample, the clone carrying this T cell receptor (beta chain) turned up a few times. The source of the sample is a study of early T cells in non-severe SARS-CoV-2 infection. The CDR3 is 16 amino acids. J was trimmed by 1 base and V by 5 bases; bases with no gene match: 11. The germline gives CDR1 SEHNR, CDR2 FQNEAQ (reference sequence). TCRdb independently ran MiXCR on the 5' RACE reads; one entry per CDR3 protein. Among tens of thousands of distinct CDR3 sequences listed, just over 8% were seen once. Sequencing input: whole blood. The TCR was taken from an adult who was a healthcare worker with PCR-confirmed SARS-CoV-2 infection or an uninfected control (not recorded which). The chain carries TRBV7-9 and TRBJ2-7; 7 nucleotides line up with TRBD1. The CDR3 DNA is TGTGCCAGCAGCCCAAGACAGGGAGAGAGTTCCTACGAGCAGTACTTC. Translating it yields CASSPRQGESSYEQYF.